The following is a T cell receptor (beta chain) sequence with its context. Its antigen is unknown. Since a much larger clone is just one base distant, this may be a read error. Every donor in the study was a healthy Caucasian. The twin cohort consisted of three pairs of female monozygotic twins, all aged roughly 18 to 30 years. RNA for TCR libraries was isolated from peripheral blood mononuclear cells. The record originates from a study of identical twins (dated by TCRdb to about 2016). With respect to the entire study: To test whether fetal clonotypes persist, this study deep-sequenced TCR alpha and beta repertoires from monozygotic twins, from unrelated adults of various ages, and from cord blood. To rule out contamination, replicate twin experiments were performed at different times with different library preparation protocols.

CDR3 length: 15 amino acids, cysteine to phenylalanine. The sequence is cut down to CDR3 DNA, 45 bases in frame from base 1. The germline V gene provides CDR1 MDHEN and CDR2 SYDVKM. Germline trimming amounts to 1 base on V and 7 bases on J, with 10 as the count of junction bases outside the gene matches. The paper's findings and limits, for the study overall: In beta out-of-frame sequences, excess twin sharing was weaker, because having fewer shared sequences lowered the signal-to-noise ratio. Abundant cord blood beta clonotypes had fewer insertions, young adult naive repertoires showed a similar but weaker trend, and memory repertoires showed no such trend. Invariant T cells such as MAIT and iNKT could partly confound zero-insertion analyses, although diverse VJ usage argued against such confounding for most clonotypes. Compared with coincidental sharing between unrelated individuals, out-of-frame TCR alpha sequences shared between twins showed an excess of sequences with low generation probability. Conclusions relied on cross-sectional statistical analysis, since the same donors could not be followed over many years. Recombination models systematically underestimated out-of-frame TCR alpha sharing in monozygotic twins but agreed with sharing between unrelated individuals.

Library prep was done by 5' RACE. The data were produced on an Illumina HiSeq 2000. A universal primer binding site was introduced by template switching, and a unique molecular identifier was present in the final cDNA, enabling accurate counting of TCR cDNA molecules. Specific primers in the conserved constant-segment region were used to synthesize first-strand cDNA for the TCR alpha and beta chains. To control for contamination, every cDNA library was double barcoded, receiving both a SMART-Mk sample barcode and Illumina barcodes. Two successive PCR steps introduced TruSeq adapter sequences along with Illumina sample barcodes. TCR alpha and beta cDNA libraries were sequenced on the Illumina HiSeq platform with custom primers. From the authors' description of their analysis: MiGEC processed the raw reads to extract unique molecular identifiers, while MiXCR was used to determine the CDR3 positions. Recombination models were inferred per individual with the repgenHMM and IGoR tools using an EM algorithm. The tcR package in R was used for shared clonotype analysis, with sharing normalized by the product of cloneset sizes. To study raw recombination without the effects of thymic and clonal selection, out-of-frame nonproductive sequences were analyzed. TCRdb reworked the public reads: Q25 trimming with fastp, MiXCR clone assembly, productive beta chains retained. CDR3 protein sequences are deduplicated, and each keeps its most common genes and DNA. TCRdb's processing, not the authors', yielded these V and J calls. The sample table shows about 900,000 distinct CDR3 sequences, and around 12% are seen once. The ten most abundant clones make up 1.5% to 2% of the sample.

These same data were also listed under a study on yellow fever vaccine responses in identical twins. As that second paper reports: According to the authors, in identical twins the way T cells responded to vaccination appeared partly convergent and partly personalized. Focusing on identical twins, the study followed the T cell clones that responded to the vaccine, and did so with precision.

The sequencing sample was made of PBMCs. The sequence is built from TRBV28 and TRBJ2-7, with 7 bases matching TRBD1. This TCR derives from a woman under 30 in good health. The nucleotide sequence is TGTGCCAGCAGTTTATCCATAGGGGGCTATCGAGAGCAGTACTTC. It translates to CASSLSIGGYREQYF.